This T cell receptor (beta chain) was observed in a study of radiation and T cells in renal cell carcinoma. General study points: Top tumor clonotypes rose in blood 2 weeks post-radiation, then contracted. Pretreatment tumor biopsies were lacking, so baseline clonotypes are unknown.

A note on this clone: The antigen is undetermined.

Time point indicated: blood 2 weeks post-SBRT. Treatment noted: 15 Gy SBRT to primary tumor, nephrectomy 4 weeks later. Serial blood draws occurred at baseline and 2 and 4 weeks post-SBRT. Clones were sequenced by immunoSEQ multiplex PCR, and TCRdb holds only the in-frame ones, with some missing. The data hold some 150,000 clones, with about nine tenths observed a single time. This TCR was sampled from a woman in her forties or fifties with renal cell carcinoma. Sequencing was performed on blood, taken from a patient whose treatment included radiotherapy and nephrectomy.

The CDR3 DNA is TGTGCCAGTAGTTCCGGGACAAGGATATCTGGGGCCAACGTCCTGACTTTC. It translates to CASSSGTRISGANVLTF. The J gene is TRBJ2-6, the V gene TRBV19, with a weak D call TRBD1 (6 bases). The CDR3 length is 17 residues. Germline assignment: CDR1 LNHDA and CDR2 SQIVND (reference sequence). Deletions cut 5 bases from V and 1 base from J, with 15 bases between.